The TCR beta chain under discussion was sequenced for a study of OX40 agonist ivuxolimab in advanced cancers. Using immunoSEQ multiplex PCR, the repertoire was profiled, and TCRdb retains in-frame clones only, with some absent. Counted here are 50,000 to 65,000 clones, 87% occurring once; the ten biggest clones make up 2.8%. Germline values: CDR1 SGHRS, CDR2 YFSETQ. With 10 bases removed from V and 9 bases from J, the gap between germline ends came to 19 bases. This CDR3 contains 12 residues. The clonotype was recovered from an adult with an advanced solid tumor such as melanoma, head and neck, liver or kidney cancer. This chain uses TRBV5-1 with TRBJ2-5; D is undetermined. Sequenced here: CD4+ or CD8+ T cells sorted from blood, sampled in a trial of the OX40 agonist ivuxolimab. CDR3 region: CAGRRACGAQYF. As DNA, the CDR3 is TGCGCCGGCCGTCGGGCATGTGGGGCCCAGTACTTC.